Presented here are 8 T cell receptor beta chains from one specimen sequenced in a study of metastatic and nonmetastatic thyroid tumors. Not a single patient had been given any form of treatment at any point before undergoing thyroid surgery. With MiXCR, TCRdb called clones anew from the PCR reads. This repertoire shows 25,000 to 35,000 clones, 15% to 20% found once; its top ten account for 4% to 5%. Sequencing was done on a sample of blood. Every receptor here comes from a female donor with papillary thyroid cancer or a benign thyroid nodule (not recorded which). Some clones in this sample may be carry-over from other donors' samples.

This clone ranks as medium-sized (0.01 to 0.1%). The V gene is TRBV12-3 or TRBV12-4, the J gene TRBJ2-3; D may be TRBD2 (6 bases). Trimming shortened V by 7 bases and J by 3 bases, and 8 bases separated the two germline ends. The CDR3 contains 12 residues. The chain's CDR3 is CASTGGTDTQYF. DNA of the CDR3: TGTGCCAGCACTGGGGGGACAGATACGCAGTATTTT.

This clone occurred a few times. Mismatch with germline at one junction end may stem from a read error. The V gene is TRBV12-3 or TRBV12-4, the J gene TRBJ2-7, with 10 bases that match TRBD1. The CDR3 spans 15 residues. This chain's CDR3 is CASIFDRGHTYEQCF. The CDR3 nucleotides are TGTGCCAGCATTTTTGACAGGGGGCATACCTACGAGCAGTGCTTC.

This clone has a count of ten or more. The chain combines TRBV19 with TRBJ2-7; perhaps TRBD1 as D (6 bases). The V gene lost 8 bases and the J gene lost 0 bases, with 14 bases spanning the gap. CDR3 size: 14 residues. Germline CDR1 is LNHDA and CDR2 is SQIVND (reference sequence). CDR3 DNA: TGTGCCAGTCGCTCACAGGACAGCTCCTACGAGCAGTACTTC. This sequence encodes CASRSQDSSYEQYF.

Remarks on this clone: This could be a read error, since a much larger clone is one nucleotide away. Other nucleotide sequences in the sample specify the same CDR3. This rearrangement joins TRBV5-4 to TRBJ2-2; no clear D. Germline CDR1 is SGHNT and CDR2 is YYREEE (reference sequence). V lost 0 bases, J lost 1 base, and 7 bases lay in between. The CDR3 extends over 15 amino acids. CDR3 amino acids: CASSLDRENTGELFF. In DNA, the CDR3 is TGTGCCAGCAGCTTGGATAGGGAGAACACCGGGGAGCTGTTTTTT.

Many counts were recorded for this clone. J is TRBJ2-2 and V is TRBV7-9, with D perhaps TRBD1 (6 bases). CDR1 is SEHNR, CDR2 FQNEAQ, per germline (reference sequence). The CDR3 loop spans 15 amino acids. Trimming removed 5 bases at V and 0 bases at J, with 10 bases between. For the CDR3, the DNA is TGTGCCAGCAGCCAGGACAGAGCGAACACCGGGGAGCTGTTTTTT. Amino acid sequence: CASSQDRANTGELFF.

This clone was found many times. The V call is TRBV18, the J call TRBJ2-1; 14 bases agree with TRBD2. The J segment lost 8 bases and the V segment lost 3 bases, leaving 3 bases of the junction unmatched. The germline CDR1 and CDR2 sequences are KGHSH and LQKENI. The CDR3 spans 15 residues. CDR3 sequence: CASSPTSGGAYEQFF. The CDR3 bases are TGTGCCAGCTCACCGACTAGCGGGGGGGCCTATGAGCAGTTCTTC.

Comments on this clone: It may be a read error: a sequence one base away is much more abundant. J is TRBJ2-1 and V is TRBV7-6; possibly TRBD1 or TRBD2 for D (6 bases each). In germline, CDR1 is SGHVS, CDR2 FNYEAQ. This CDR3 contains 14 residues. Trimming removed 2 bases at V and 6 bases at J, with 11 bases between. In nucleotides, the CDR3 is TGTGCCAGCAGCTTACACAGGGACTCCAATGAGCAGTTCTTC. It translates to CASSLHRDSNEQFF.

This clone was counted at least ten times. A read error may account for a junction end that differs from germline. The V call is TRBV5-1, the J call TRBJ2-3, with a possible D match to TRBD2 (5 bases). Germline V gene lookup returns CDR1 SGHRS and CDR2 YFSETQ. CDR3 length equals 12 residues. Written as DNA, the CDR3 is TGCGCCAGCAGCGGCGAGACGAGGGCCCAGAATTTT. Residues: CASSGETRAQNF.